These 3 T cell receptor beta chains came from one sample sequenced in a study of spatial heterogeneity in lung cancer. The time point here: sample taken at primary tumor resection. Whole RNA obtained from tumor, nontumor lung or frozen PBMC underwent sequencing without sorting. MiXCR was run by TCRdb on the 5' RACE reads, yielding one entry per CDR3 protein. The sample lists 9,500 to 12,000 distinct CDR3 sequences; 6.3% were seen once. This material consisted of PBMCs, taken at surgery. The source of these receptors is a male donor with early-stage non-small cell lung cancer.

In the case of this clonotype: This beta chain is an off-target read within a library intended for alpha chains, so its frequency means little. V usage is TRBV18 and J usage is TRBJ1-5, with 8 bases that match TRBD1. This CDR3 has 16 amino acids. V trimming: 0 bases; J trimming: 4 bases; junction bases outside the gene matches: 5. The germline V gene encodes CDR1 KGHSH and CDR2 LQKENI. The CDR3 sequence is CASSPPIGQGNQPQHF. The DNA of the CDR3 is TGTGCCAGCTCACCACCGATCGGACAGGGAAATCAGCCCCAGCATTTT. Combining the CDR3 with reference TRBV18 and TRBJ1-5 gives the whole variable domain NAGVMQNPRHLVRRRGQEARLRCSPMKGHSHVYWYRQLPEEGLKFMVYLQKENIIDESGMPKERFSAEFPKEGPSILRIQQVVRGDSAAYFCASSPPIGQGNQPQHFGDGTRLSIL.

In the case of this clonotype: The library was designed around alpha chains, so this beta chain is a stray read whose abundance carries little weight. The rearrangement joins TRBV5-1 to TRBJ2-5; D perhaps matches TRBD1 (6 bases). Trimming removed 0 bases at V and 4 bases at J, with 7 bases between. Germline loops: CDR1 SGHRS, CDR2 YFSETQ. This CDR3 region has 13 residues. CDR3 sequence (DNA): TGCGCCAGCAGCTTGGAAGGGGGAGAGACCCAGTACTTC. Protein sequence: CASSLEGGETQYF. The whole variable domain, remainder taken from reference TRBV5-1 and TRBJ2-5, is KAGVTQTPRYLIKTRGQQVTLSCSPISGHRSVSWYQQTPGQGLQFLFEYFSETQRNKGNFPGRFSGRQFSNSRSEMNVSTLELGDSALYLCASSLEGGETQYFGPGTRLLVL.

Within the sample, this clonotype is medium-sized (0.01 to 0.1%). This beta chain came through as a stray read in a library set up for alpha chains, and its size says little. The rearrangement joins TRBV28 to TRBJ1-1; D unclear. CDR1 is MDHEN and CDR2 is SYDVKM in the germline V gene. V was pared by 3 bases and J by 4 bases, with 9 bases between. The CDR3 sequence is 13 residues long. CDR3: CASSFDGLTEAFF. CDR3 nucleotide sequence: TGTGCCAGCAGTTTTGACGGGCTCACTGAAGCTTTCTTT.